What follows are 4 T cell receptor beta chains derived from one specimen sequenced in a study of immune heterogeneity within non-small cell lung tumors. It was a multiplex PCR that amplified TCR beta CDR3, with 32 V and 13 J primers. TCRdb re-called the multiplex PCR reads with MiXCR, one entry per CDR3 protein. The repertoire includes 3,500 to 4,500 distinct CDR3 sequences, around 26% of them detected once, and approximately 13% sits in the top ten. Template input was genomic DNA from bulk tumor (600 ng per sample). Collection of several biopsies per primary tumor, spaced far apart, took place during surgery. With untreated, newly diagnosed non-small cell lung cancer, the patients went on to undergo curative surgery. Sequences were obtained from lung tumor tissue. These receptors were obtained from a man aged 60 to 75 with non-small cell lung cancer.

This clonotype was seen a handful of times. The chain carries TRBV20-1 and TRBJ1-3; D is unresolved. V shed 1 base and J shed 10 bases, with 8 bases lying between them. This CDR3 is 11 amino acids long. CDR1 and CDR2 from the germline V gene are DFQATT and SNEGSKA (reference sequence). CDR3 loop: CSARAIETIYF. CDR3 DNA: TGCAGTGCTAGAGCCATAGAAACCATATATTTT.

Of note for this clonotype: This may come from a read error, since a much larger clone is one base off. The rearrangement links TRBV6-6 to TRBJ1-5; no clear D gene. V was cut by 2 bases and J by 8 bases, with 10 bases left in between. The CDR3 totals 13 residues. Germline V lookup: CDR1 MNHNY, CDR2 SVGAGI (reference sequence). CDR3 region: CASSYRLNEPQHF. The CDR3 DNA follows: TGTGCCAGCAGTTACCGACTAAATGAGCCCCAGCATTTT.

In its sample, this clonotype is medium-sized. The chain employs TRBV7-2 and TRBJ2-1, with a weak D call TRBD2 (6 bases). Germline V CDR1 and CDR2: SGHTA, FQGNSA. This CDR3 region has 13 residues. V was cut by 1 base and J by 14 bases, with 15 bases left in between. The CDR3 nucleotides are TGTGCCAGCAGCTTAGGTTTCGGGGGTTTGAAGTTCTTC. Residues: CASSLGFGGLKFF. The full variable domain, rest sourced from reference TRBV7-2 and TRBJ2-1, is GAGVSQSPSNKVTEKGKDVELRCDPISGHTALYWYRQSLGQGLEFLIYFQGNSAPDKSGLPSDRFSAERTGGSVSTLTIQRTQQEDSAVYLCASSLGFGGLKFFGPGTRLTVL.

The chain couples TRBV28 to TRBJ1-6; 9 positions match TRBD1. The CDR3 has 14 amino acids. V lost 10 bases to trimming and J lost 6 bases; unmatched junction nucleotides: 7. In germline, CDR1 is MDHEN, CDR2 SYDVKM. In nucleotides, the CDR3 is TGTGCCATCAACCGGGACAGGGCTAATTCACCCCTCCACTTT. Translation: CAINRDRANSPLHF. Full variable domain (missing parts from reference TRBV28 and TRBJ1-6): DVKVTQSSRYLVKRTGEKVFLECVQDMDHENMFWYRQDPGLGLRLIYFSYDVKMKEKGDIPEGYSVSREKKERFSLILESASTNQTSMYLCAINRDRANSPLHFGNGTRLTVT.